Following are 31 T cell receptor beta chains from one sample sequenced in a study of somatic mutations in cytotoxic T cells in rheumatoid arthritis. The table came from immunoSEQ multiplex PCR; TCRdb's copy has only in-frame clones and leaves some out. This sample yields approximately 3,000 clones, of which 65% to 85% are seen a single time; 25% to 35% belongs to the top ten. Sequencing was done on a sample of CD8+ T cells sorted from blood. The receptors derive from a man aged 50-60 years with rheumatoid arthritis.

J is TRBJ2-2 and V is TRBV7-9; D is possibly TRBD1 (6 bases). V was trimmed by 2 bases and J by 0 bases, leaving 10 bases between them. This CDR3 has 16 amino acids. From germline, CDR1 is SEHNR and CDR2 FQNEAQ (reference sequence). The CDR3 sequence: CASSLYRAPNTGELFF. The CDR3 DNA reads TGTGCCAGCAGCTTATACAGGGCGCCGAACACCGGGGAGCTGTTTTTT.

This clone was found once. This chain's CDR3 is CASSYPHGNTEAFF. The CDR3 nucleotides read TGCGCCAGCAGCTACCCGCACGGGAACACTGAAGCTTTCTTT. This chain uses TRBV4-3 with TRBJ1-1; D ambiguous. Trimming shortened V by 5 bases and J by 1 base, and 11 bases separated the two germline ends. This CDR3 has 14 amino acids. The germline V gene encodes CDR1 LGHNA and CDR2 YSLEER.

This sequence joins TRBV5-4 and TRBJ2-7; the D gene is possibly TRBD2 (6 bases). This CDR3 comprises 13 residues. Germline loops: CDR1 SGHNT, CDR2 YYREEE (reference sequence). V was clipped by 2 bases and J by 4 bases, with 10 bases between them. CDR3 DNA: TGTGCCAGCAGCTTCCTTGGGACTTACGAGCAGTACTTC. Translation gives CASSFLGTYEQYF.

The V gene is TRBV28, the J gene TRBJ1-2; tentative D call: TRBD1 (6 bases). The CDR3 loop spans 15 amino acids. Germline V CDR1 and CDR2: MDHEN, SYDVKM. V lost 5 bases and J 4 bases, leaving 17 bases between the germline ends. CDR3 nucleotide sequence: TGTGCCAGCAGTATACAACAGGGAGGGGCCTATGGCTACACCTTC. Its protein is CASSIQQGGAYGYTF.

The chain is built from TRBV7-8 and TRBJ2-7; TRBD2 might be the D (5 bases). Germline CDR1 reads SGHVS; CDR2 reads FQNEAQ. Trimming cost V 5 bases and J 0 bases, with 17 bases left between them. The CDR3 is 16 residues long. CDR3 protein: CASSPRRTRSSYEQYF. The CDR3 bases are TGTGCCAGCAGCCCTAGGCGGACTCGAAGCTCCTACGAGCAGTACTTC.

The chain employs TRBV13 and TRBJ2-7; D possibly corresponds to TRBD2 (5 bases). CDR3 length: 15 residues. The germline V gene has CDR1 PRHDT and CDR2 FYEKMQ (reference sequence). V gave up 1 base and J gave up 1 base, with 11 bases separating them. Here the CDR3 reads CASSLALGLSYEQYF. CDR3 in DNA: TGTGCCAGCAGCTTAGCCCTTGGACTGTCCTACGAGCAGTACTTC.

This clone was found a few times. The rearrangement joins TRBV4-1 to TRBJ2-5; 10 bases align to TRBD2. Germline V lookup: CDR1 MGHRA, CDR2 YSYEKL. This CDR3 has 17 amino acids. Trimming removed 0 bases from V and 5 bases from J; junction bases left unmatched: 9. CDR3 DNA: TGCGCCAGCAGCCAAGATAGGTTGGCTAGCGGGAGTGAGACCCAGTACTTC. This codes for CASSQDRLASGSETQYF.

To note about this clone: Since a far larger clone is one base different, this is likely a read error. This chain connects TRBV6-5 to TRBJ2-2; D may be TRBD1 (5 bases). This CDR3 contains 14 residues. Per germline, CDR1 MNHEY and CDR2 SVGAGI. The CDR3 loop reads CSSSWGKNTGELFF. The CDR3, as DNA: TGTTCCAGCAGTTGGGGCAAGAACACCGGGGAGCTGTTTTTT.

This clone is medium-sized within its sample. CDR3 sequence reads: CSGRTGNEQYF. The DNA for the CDR3 is TGCAGCGGACGGACAGGGAACGAGCAGTACTTC. The chain joins TRBV29-1 to TRBJ2-7, with 8 bases lining up with TRBD1. J lost 5 bases, V lost 7 bases, and 4 bases had no gene match. Germline V gene data show CDR1 as SQVTM and CDR2 as ANQGSEA. The CDR3 is 11 residues long.

The chain carries TRBV7-9 and TRBJ1-5; D is uncertain. This CDR3 region has 12 residues. Trimming left V 6 bases short and J 6 bases short, with 9 bases between. CDR1 and CDR2 (germline): SEHNR, FQNEAQ (reference sequence). CDR3 bases: TGTGCCAGCAGTCCCGGAGCTCAGCCCCAGCATTTT. Translating gives CASSPGAQPQHF.

This clone came up once. The chain's CDR3 is CASSQDVRGSPLHF. DNA of the CDR3: TGCGCCAGCAGCCAAGATGTTAGGGGATCACCCCTCCACTTT. The chain is built from TRBV4-1 and TRBJ1-6, with a tentative D call TRBD1 (5 bases). CDR1 is MGHRA, CDR2 YSYEKL, per germline. The CDR3 consists of 14 residues. Trimming stripped 0 bases from V and 10 bases from J, with 10 bases between.

J is TRBJ2-5 and V is TRBV4-2; a possible D gene is TRBD2 (7 bases). Trimming left V 0 bases short and J 14 bases short, with 25 bases between. The CDR3 spans 16 residues. Germline CDR1 LGHNA, CDR2 YNFKEQ. CDR3 residues: CASSQDLGGGTWVNYF. CDR3 sequence (DNA): TGTGCCAGCAGCCAAGATCTGGGAGGGGGGACATGGGTGAATTACTTC.

The J gene is TRBJ2-5, the V gene TRBV7-9; 10 bases fit TRBD2. TRBJ2-7 explains the end of the DNA better; the J call may be wrong. Per germline, CDR1 SEHNR and CDR2 FQNEAQ (reference sequence). The CDR3 has 15 amino acids. The CDR3 loop is CASSLVASGSYEQYF. CDR3 nucleotides: TGTGCCAGCAGCTTAGTGGCTAGCGGGAGCTACGAGCAGTACTTC.

The rearrangement uses TRBV4-1 and TRBJ1-5, with a possible D match to TRBD1 (6 bases). Germline V gives CDR1 MGHRA, CDR2 YSYEKL. The V end was cut by 1 base, the J end by 1 base, with 14 bases between. CDR3 length: 17 residues. Here the CDR3 reads CASSQGRFDRSNQPQHF. The CDR3 bases are TGCGCCAGCAGCCAAGGTCGATTTGACAGGAGCAATCAGCCCCAGCATTTT.

The chain employs TRBV7-9 and TRBJ1-5, with TRBD1 as a possible D gene (5 bases). CDR1 is SEHNR and CDR2 is FQNEAQ in the germline V gene (reference sequence). This CDR3 contains 15 residues. V lost 0 bases to trimming and J lost 5 bases, with 11 bases between them. The CDR3 is CASSLAWPGHQPQHF. CDR3 nucleotides: TGTGCCAGCAGCTTAGCGTGGCCAGGGCATCAGCCCCAGCATTTT.

The chain uses TRBV9 and TRBJ2-7, with 9 bases that match TRBD2. The CDR3 runs to 17 residues. The germline CDR1 and CDR2 sequences are SGDLS and YYNGEE. V was pared by 0 bases and J by 3 bases, with 10 bases of the junction left unmatched. DNA of the CDR3: TGTGCCAGCAGCGTAGAGGCTAGCGGGGCGGCTTACTACGAGCAGTACTTC. This sequence encodes CASSVEASGAAYYEQYF.

Only one count was recorded for this clone. The chain couples TRBV19 to TRBJ2-6, with D possibly TRBD1 on 6 matching bases. The CDR3 contains 15 residues. The germline gives CDR1 LNHDA, CDR2 SQIVND (reference sequence). V dropped 5 bases and J dropped 2 bases, with 10 bases sitting between them. Here the CDR3 reads CASSAQGAGANVLTF. The CDR3 DNA reads TGTGCCAGTAGTGCACAGGGAGCTGGGGCCAACGTCCTGACTTTC.

V gene TRBV30 combines with J gene TRBJ2-1; D is ambiguous. The CDR3 extends over 14 amino acids. With 5 bases removed from V and 2 bases from J, the gap between germline ends came to 13 bases. CDR1 and CDR2 from the germline V gene are GTSNPN and SVGIG (reference sequence). DNA of the CDR3: TGTGCCTGGGAAGACGGCAGGCCCTACAATGAGCAGTTCTTC. It yields the protein CAWEDGRPYNEQFF.

V is TRBV10-3 and J is TRBJ2-6, with D perhaps matching TRBD2 (6 bases). Germline V gene lookup returns CDR1 ENHRY and CDR2 SYGVKD. The CDR3 covers 17 residues. V shed 7 bases and J shed 2 bases, with 18 bases lying between them. CDR3 in DNA: TGTGCCATCAAGATCTGGGGGGAGGATCCTGGGGCCAACGTCCTGACTTTC. This sequence encodes CAIKIWGEDPGANVLTF.

The chain recombines TRBV29-1 with TRBJ2-7, with TRBD2 matching 10 bases. V lost 6 bases and J lost 3; bases outside the gene matches: 5. CDR1 is SQVTM and CDR2 is ANQGSEA in the germline V gene. CDR3 length: 13 amino acids. The DNA of the CDR3 is TGCAGCGTCCCCGGGACTAGCGTCTACGAGCAGTACTTC. Its translation: CSVPGTSVYEQYF.

This clone was counted only a few times. The rearrangement uses TRBV7-6 and TRBJ2-2; a weak D match, TRBD2 (5 bases). This CDR3 is built from 12 residues. Germline lookup yields CDR1 SGHVS and CDR2 FNYEAQ. Trimming removed 6 bases at V and 8 bases at J, with 10 bases between. In DNA, the CDR3 is TGTGCCAGCAGATTCGGCGGGGGGGAGCTGTTTTTT. Residues: CASRFGGGELFF.

The V call is TRBV7-8, the J call TRBJ2-5; TRBD2 matches 9 bases. The CDR3 contains 15 residues. The germline V gene has CDR1 SGHVS and CDR2 FQNEAQ. J gave up 1 base and V 5 bases, and 5 bases lay outside the gene matches. The CDR3 sequence: CASSPTSGFQETQYF. In DNA, the CDR3 is TGTGCCAGCAGCCCTACTAGCGGGTTCCAAGAGACCCAGTACTTC.

The chain recombines TRBV4-1 with TRBJ2-3, with D perhaps TRBD2 (6 bases). The V gene's germline CDR1 is MGHRA and CDR2 YSYEKL. V shed 1 base and J shed 9 bases, with 20 bases lying between them. The CDR3 sequence is 16 residues long. CDR3 sequence (DNA): TGCGCCAGCAGCCAAGTGTTAGCGGCCCCCGGGGAAACGCAGTATTTT. This translates into CASSQVLAAPGETQYF.

The chain uses TRBV19 and TRBJ2-3; TRBD1 agrees at 7 bases. This CDR3 comprises 15 residues. Germline V CDR1 and CDR2: LNHDA, SQIVND (reference sequence). With 4 bases clipped from V and 3 bases from J, the junction kept 7 bases outside the gene matches. The CDR3 loop reads CASSTSGGVTDTQYF. As DNA, the CDR3 is TGTGCCAGTAGTACCTCAGGGGGAGTGACAGATACGCAGTATTTT.

The DNA for the CDR3 is TGTGCCAGCAGTTTGCCCGGAGCGGGAGTCGTCACCGGGGAGCTGTTTTTT. Its protein product is CASSLPGAGVVTGELFF. The V call is TRBV28, the J call TRBJ2-2, with 8 bases that match TRBD2. The CDR3 loop spans 17 amino acids. With V trimmed by 3 bases and J by 4 bases, 10 bases remained unmatched. CDR1 and CDR2 from the germline V gene are MDHEN and SYDVKM.

This clone was recorded only once. The rearrangement joins TRBV11-2 to TRBJ2-1; D perhaps matches TRBD2 (7 bases). V shed 3 bases and J shed 15 bases, with 21 bases lying between them. Germline CDR1 reads SGHAT; CDR2 reads FQNNGV. The CDR3 extends over 14 amino acids. CDR3 residues: CASSLFDGGTRPFF. In nucleotides, the CDR3 is TGTGCCAGCAGCTTGTTTGACGGGGGGACAAGGCCGTTCTTC.

Here the CDR3 reads CASSPGQGVYNEQFF. CDR3 nucleotide sequence: TGCGCCAGCAGCCCGGGACAGGGGGTCTACAATGAGCAGTTCTTC. The chain employs TRBV4-3 and TRBJ2-1; 11 bases agree with TRBD1. V lost 4 bases and J lost 3; bases outside the gene matches: 2. CDR1 is LGHNA and CDR2 is YSLEER in the germline V gene. CDR3 size: 15 residues.

This clone was seen only once. V and J are TRBV4-2 and TRBJ2-1; 7 bases align to TRBD2. V was clipped by 0 bases and J by 5 bases; unmatched bases: 4. Germline values: CDR1 LGHNA, CDR2 YNFKEQ. The CDR3 contains 15 residues. The CDR3 DNA reads as TGTGCCAGCAGCCAAGAGGCTAGCGGTAACAATGAGCAGTTCTTC. Its protein product is CASSQEASGNNEQFF.

The V call is TRBV6-5, the J call TRBJ1-2; 8 nucleotides align to TRBD1. Losses at the gene ends were 5 bases for V and 7 bases for J; bases not matched to a gene: 12. Germline V gene lookup returns CDR1 MNHEY and CDR2 SVGAGI. The CDR3 sequence is 15 residues long. The CDR3, as DNA: TGTGCCAGCAGTCTACGACAGGGGTGGGCCCCTGGCTACACCTTC. Translating gives CASSLRQGWAPGYTF.

The chain recombines TRBV5-1 with TRBJ2-2; maybe TRBD1 (5 bases). This CDR3 has 17 residues. Germline values: CDR1 SGHRS, CDR2 YFSETQ. V lost 1 base, J lost 5 bases, and 18 bases lay in between. CDR3: CASSLIDRQGGTGELFF. CDR3 coding DNA: TGCGCCAGCAGCTTGATTGATCGGCAGGGTGGAACCGGGGAGCTGTTTTTT.

The gene calls are TRBV7-6 and TRBJ2-1; the match to TRBD2 covers 11 bases. Per germline, CDR1 SGHVS and CDR2 FNYEAQ. This CDR3 spans 19 amino acids. V was pared by 5 bases and J by 5 bases, with 17 bases of the junction left unmatched. The CDR3 region is CASSPRGLAGLAPHNEQFF. CDR3 coding DNA: TGTGCCAGCAGCCCCCGCGGACTAGCGGGCCTGGCCCCCCACAATGAGCAGTTCTTC.